The 16 T cell receptor beta chains below all came from one sample that was sequenced in a study. TCRdb re-called the RT-PCR reads with MiXCR, one entry per CDR3 protein. This table holds about 700,000 distinct CDR3 sequences, more than 13% found once. The source material was memory CD4+ T cells from blood. Every receptor here comes from a female donor in good health, serving as a healthy control.

This clonotype turned up a few times. The V gene is TRBV6-2 or TRBV6-3, the J gene TRBJ2-7; 11 nucleotides match TRBD2. Losses at the gene ends were 6 bases for V and 6 bases for J; bases not matched to a gene: 10. Germline loops: CDR1 MNHEY, CDR2 SVGEGT. The CDR3 is made up of 15 amino acids. The CDR3 DNA sequence: TGTGCCAGCAGCCCTATACTAGCGGGAGAGATCGAGCAGTACTTC. Its translation is CASSPILAGEIEQYF.

This CDR3 is CASSPAGDRGYEQYF. As DNA, the CDR3 is TGCGCCAGCAGCCCGGCGGGGGACAGGGGCTACGAGCAGTACTTC. The V and J genes are TRBV5-1 and TRBJ2-7, with TRBD1 identical over 10 bases. After removal of 4 bases from V and 3 bases from J, the junction contained 7 bases not matched to a gene. The germline gives CDR1 SGHRS, CDR2 YFSETQ. The CDR3 sequence is 15 residues long.

This clonotype was counted ten times or more. The V gene is TRBV11-2, the J gene TRBJ2-3; D is unclear. This CDR3 has 14 amino acids. V lost 5 bases to trimming and J lost 0 bases, with 9 bases between them. Germline CDR1 and CDR2: SGHAT and FQNNGV. The DNA for the CDR3 is TGTGCCAGCAGCCCCCTGTGGAGCACAGATACGCAGTATTTT. This gives the protein CASSPLWSTDTQYF.

This clonotype was counted at least ten times. This chain joins TRBV9 and TRBJ2-3; 13 bases align to TRBD2. The CDR3 length is 17 residues. The V gene end was trimmed by 5 bases and the J gene end by 0 bases; junction bases not matched to a gene: 6. Germline V CDR1 and CDR2: SGDLS, YYNGEE. The CDR3 DNA reads as TGTGCCAGCAGACGAGGGACTAGCGGGGCCAGCACAGATACGCAGTATTTT. This encodes CASRRGTSGASTDTQYF.

The sample holds a few counts of this clonotype. The chain has TRBV5-1 and TRBJ2-3; the D gene is possibly TRBD1 (5 bases). Germline CDR1 and CDR2: SGHRS and YFSETQ. Trimming removed 7 bases from V and 4 bases from J, with 10 bases in between. This CDR3 is built from 12 residues. The CDR3 protein is CASVGVADTQYF. The CDR3 coding sequence is TGCGCCAGCGTAGGGGTGGCAGATACGCAGTATTTT. The whole variable domain, filled in from reference TRBV5-1 and TRBJ2-3, reads KAGVTQTPRYLIKTRGQQVTLSCSPISGHRSVSWYQQTPGQGLQFLFEYFSETQRNKGNFPGRFSGRQFSNSRSEMNVSTLELGDSALYLCASVGVADTQYFGPGTRLTVL.

This clonotype has a count of ten or more. The chain links TRBV18 to TRBJ1-1; D unresolved. Between the trimmed V and J ends, which lost 2 bases and 1 base, there was a span of 14 bases. Germline lookup yields CDR1 KGHSH and CDR2 LQKENI. This CDR3 contains 16 residues. The CDR3, as DNA: TGTGCCAGCTCACCAGATCTTGCACAGTCGAACACTGAAGCTTTCTTT. It codes for CASSPDLAQSNTEAFF. Drawing the rest from reference TRBV18 and TRBJ1-1, the complete variable domain is NAGVMQNPRHLVRRRGQEARLRCSPMKGHSHVYWYRQLPEEGLKFMVYLQKENIIDESGMPKERFSAEFPKEGPSILRIQQVVRGDSAAYFCASSPDLAQSNTEAFFGQGTRLTVV.

The gene calls are TRBV7-2 and TRBJ1-1; D not resolved. V was clipped by 5 bases and J by 2 bases, with 15 bases between them. The length of the CDR3 is 15 residues. CDR1 and CDR2 (germline): SGHTA, FQGNSA. CDR3 residues: CASSIKVGFNTEAFF. For the CDR3, the DNA is TGTGCCAGCAGCATCAAGGTCGGGTTTAACACTGAAGCTTTCTTT.

This clonotype occurred many times. This rearrangement joins TRBV4-2 to TRBJ2-3; TRBD2 matches at 9 bases. CDR1 LGHNA and CDR2 YNFKEQ come from the germline V gene. The trim removed 4 bases at V and 4 bases at J, leaving 9 bases unmatched. The CDR3 extends over 16 amino acids. This CDR3 reads CASSLRWGTSSDTQYF. Written as DNA, the CDR3 is TGTGCCAGCAGCCTCCGCTGGGGGACTAGCTCAGATACGCAGTATTTT.

V is TRBV2 and J is TRBJ1-2; D is uncertain. The CDR3 covers 12 residues. CDR1 SNHLY and CDR2 FYNNEI come from the germline V gene. Trimming stripped 1 base from V and 7 bases from J, with 7 bases between. The CDR3 sequence is CASSEGRRGYTF. For the CDR3, the DNA is TGTGCCAGCAGTGAAGGCCGCCGTGGCTACACCTTC.

This clonotype was seen only a few times. This sequence joins TRBV11-2 and TRBJ1-1; 7 bases match TRBD1. CDR1 is SGHAT and CDR2 is FQNNGV in the germline V gene. Trimming at V came to 5 bases and at J to 1 base, leaving 1 base not matched to a gene. The CDR3 consists of 13 residues. The CDR3 spells CASSGDRNTEAFF. The CDR3 bases are TGTGCCAGCAGCGGGGACAGGAACACTGAAGCTTTCTTT.

The gene calls are TRBV28 and TRBJ2-7; possible D gene TRBD1, 7 bases. The CDR3 length is 14 residues. V shed 5 bases and J shed 5 bases, with 16 bases lying between them. Germline lookup yields CDR1 MDHEN and CDR2 SYDVKM. CDR3 coding DNA: TGTGCCAGCAGTCAGACAGGGTGGGGGGACGAGCAGTACTTC. Protein sequence: CASSQTGWGDEQYF. Variable domain in full (rest from reference TRBV28 and TRBJ2-7): DVKVTQSSRYLVKRTGEKVFLECVQDMDHENMFWYRQDPGLGLRLIYFSYDVKMKEKGDIPEGYSVSREKKERFSLILESASTNQTSMYLCASSQTGWGDEQYFGPGTRLTVT.

This clonotype came up many times. The V call is TRBV11-2, the J call TRBJ2-1; D is ambiguous. This CDR3 spans 15 amino acids. Germline CDR1 is SGHAT and CDR2 is FQNNGV. V gave up 5 bases and J gave up 0 bases, with 11 bases separating them. CDR3 loop: CASSAQVSSYNEQFF. The DNA of the CDR3 is TGTGCCAGCAGCGCGCAGGTGAGCTCCTACAATGAGCAGTTCTTC.

V and J are TRBV9 and TRBJ2-1; no definite D call. CDR1 SGDLS and CDR2 YYNGEE come from the germline V gene. The CDR3 runs to 16 residues. V lost 2 bases, J lost 1 base, and 13 bases lay in between. The CDR3 DNA is TGTGCCAGCAGCGTGAATCAGGAATTATCCTACAATGAGCAGTTCTTC. It is translated as CASSVNQELSYNEQFF.

The chain uses TRBV29-1 and TRBJ2-3; D gene ambiguous. V lost 3 bases to trimming and J lost 0 bases, with 10 bases between them. The CDR3 totals 14 residues. The germline CDR1 and CDR2 sequences are SQVTM and ANQGSEA. The DNA of the CDR3 is TGCAGCGTTGAGGCGATAGGGAGCACAGATACGCAGTATTTT. Translation gives CSVEAIGSTDTQYF.

The chain couples TRBV9 to TRBJ1-5; the D gene is possibly TRBD1 (6 bases). This CDR3 spans 17 amino acids. CDR1 and CDR2 (germline): SGDLS, YYNGEE. Trimming left V 5 bases short and J 0 bases short, with 18 bases between. The DNA of the CDR3 is TGTGCCAGCAGTGAGGGGGACGGAGCAATTAGCAATCAGCCCCAGCATTTT. Amino acids: CASSEGDGAISNQPQHF.

To note about this clonotype: The CDR3 carries no conserved terminal phenylalanine or tryptophan, so it likely arises from a read error. This chain joins TRBV9 and TRBJ1-2, with D tentatively TRBD1 (5 bases). This CDR3 is 14 amino acids long. The V gene lost 4 bases and the J gene lost 2 bases, with 12 bases spanning the gap. CDR1 is SGDLS and CDR2 is YYNGEE in the germline V gene. The CDR3 DNA follows: TGTGCCAGCAGCCCCGACAGATCCAACTATGGCTACACCCTC. This gives the protein CASSPDRSNYGYTL.